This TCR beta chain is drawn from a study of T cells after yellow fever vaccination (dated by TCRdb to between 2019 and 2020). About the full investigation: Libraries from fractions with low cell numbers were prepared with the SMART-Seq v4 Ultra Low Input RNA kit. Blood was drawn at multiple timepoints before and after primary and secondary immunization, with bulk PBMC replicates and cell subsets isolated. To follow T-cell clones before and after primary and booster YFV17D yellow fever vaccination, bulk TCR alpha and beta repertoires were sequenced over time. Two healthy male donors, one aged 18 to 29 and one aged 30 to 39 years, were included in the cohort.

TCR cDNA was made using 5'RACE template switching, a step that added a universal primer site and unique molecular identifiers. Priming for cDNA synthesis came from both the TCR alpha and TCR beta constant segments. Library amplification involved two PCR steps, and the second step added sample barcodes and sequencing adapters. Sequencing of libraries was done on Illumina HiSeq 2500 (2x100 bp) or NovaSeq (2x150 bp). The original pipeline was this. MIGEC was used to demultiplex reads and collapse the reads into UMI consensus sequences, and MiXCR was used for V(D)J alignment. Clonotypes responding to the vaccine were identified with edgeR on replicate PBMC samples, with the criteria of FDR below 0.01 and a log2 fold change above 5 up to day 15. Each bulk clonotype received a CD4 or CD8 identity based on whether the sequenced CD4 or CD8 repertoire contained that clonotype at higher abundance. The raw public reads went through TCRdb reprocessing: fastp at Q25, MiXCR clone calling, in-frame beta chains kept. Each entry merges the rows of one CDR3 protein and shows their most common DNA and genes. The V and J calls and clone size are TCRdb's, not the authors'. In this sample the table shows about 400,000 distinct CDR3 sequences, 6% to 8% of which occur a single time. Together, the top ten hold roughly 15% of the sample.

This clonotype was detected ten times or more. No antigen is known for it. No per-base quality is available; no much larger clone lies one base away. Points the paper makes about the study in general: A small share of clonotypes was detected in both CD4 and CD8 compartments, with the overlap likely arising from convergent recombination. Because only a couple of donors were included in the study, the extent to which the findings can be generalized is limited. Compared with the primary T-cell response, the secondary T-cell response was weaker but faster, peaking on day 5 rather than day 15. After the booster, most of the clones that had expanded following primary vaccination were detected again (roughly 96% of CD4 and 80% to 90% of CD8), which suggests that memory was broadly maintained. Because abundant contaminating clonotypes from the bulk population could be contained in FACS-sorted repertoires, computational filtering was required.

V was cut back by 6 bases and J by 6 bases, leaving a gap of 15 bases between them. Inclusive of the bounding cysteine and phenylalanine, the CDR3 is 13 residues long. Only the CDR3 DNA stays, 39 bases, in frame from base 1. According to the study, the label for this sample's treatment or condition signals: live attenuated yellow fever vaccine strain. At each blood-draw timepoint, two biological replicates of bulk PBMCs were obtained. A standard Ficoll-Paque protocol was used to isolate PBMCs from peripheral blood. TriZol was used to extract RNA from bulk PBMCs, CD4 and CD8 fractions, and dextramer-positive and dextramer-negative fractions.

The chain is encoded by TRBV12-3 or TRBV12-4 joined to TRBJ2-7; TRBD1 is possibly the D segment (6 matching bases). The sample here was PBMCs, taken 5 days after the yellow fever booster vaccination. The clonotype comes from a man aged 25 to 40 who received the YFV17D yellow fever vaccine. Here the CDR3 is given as CASRKGDIPEQYF. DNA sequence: TGTGCCAGCAGAAAAGGGGACATTCCCGAGCAGTACTTC.